This T cell receptor beta chain emerged from a study of T cell responses to AZD1222 COVID-19 vaccine. Overall study results and limits: No day 14 peak samples; only post-peak repertoires were characterized. Two doses of AZD1222 preceded a rise in Spike-specific TCR breadth and depth.

TCRdb's copy holds only in-frame clones and misses some; the assay was immunoSEQ multiplex PCR. The sample consists of 140,000 to 150,000 clones, approximately 90% of them appearing once. From germline, CDR1 is MNHEY and CDR2 SMNVEV (reference sequence). Trimming took 6 bases from V and 0 from J, leaving 18 bases between them. This CDR3 comprises 17 residues. Turning to this clone: Antigen: not known.

The receptor comes from an adult in good health. The gene calls are TRBV27 and TRBJ2-4; either TRBD1 or TRBD2 may fit D (5 bases each). Here the sequenced sample was peripheral blood, taken on day 0 of AZD1222 vaccination. The CDR3 here is CASSPSPGTVAKNIQYF. In DNA form, the CDR3 reads TGTGCCAGCAGCCCCTCCCCCGGGACCGTAGCCAAAAACATTCAGTACTTC.